Following are 28 T cell receptor beta chains from one sample sequenced in a study of blood T cell repertoires in COVID-19. Clones were sequenced by immunoSEQ multiplex PCR, and TCRdb holds only the in-frame ones, with some missing. The data contain roughly 200,000 clones, roughly 83% of them singletons. Sequencing used peripheral blood. All receptors derive from a middle-aged woman with COVID-19, enrolled during active disease.

This clone occurred a few times. This chain joins TRBV5-8 and TRBJ1-1; D is possibly TRBD1 (6 bases). There are 15 residues in the CDR3. Per germline, CDR1 SGHTS and CDR2 YDEGEE. The V end was cut by 0 bases, the J end by 4 bases, with 13 bases between. The CDR3 sequence is CASSLEPGAITEAFF. In DNA, the CDR3 is TGTGCCAGCAGCTTGGAGCCAGGGGCCATCACTGAAGCTTTCTTT.

The chain recombines TRBV30 with TRBJ2-1; 9 positions match TRBD2. This CDR3 comprises 17 residues. With V trimmed by 4 bases and J by 5 bases, 15 bases remained unmatched. The V gene's germline CDR1 is GTSNPN and CDR2 SVGIG (reference sequence). CDR3: CAWMFLMTSGGNNEQFF. The CDR3 coding sequence is TGTGCCTGGATGTTCCTTATGACTAGCGGAGGGAACAATGAGCAGTTCTTC.

In nucleotides, the CDR3 is TGTGCCAGCAGTACCCAATCCCGTTCGGGCGAGCAGTACTTC. Translation: CASSTQSRSGEQYF. The chain is built from TRBV6-5 and TRBJ2-7; D is unclear. CDR3 length: 14 amino acids. Germline V gene lookup returns CDR1 MNHEY and CDR2 SVGAGI. The V and J ends lost 5 bases and 6 bases respectively, with 17 bases between them.

Here the CDR3 reads CASSLYGVETQYF. In nucleotides, the CDR3 is TGTGCCAGCAGCTTGTACGGGGTCGAGACCCAGTACTTC. This chain connects TRBV5-5 to TRBJ2-5; D might be TRBD2 (5 bases). CDR1 is SGHKS and CDR2 is YYEKEE in the germline V gene (reference sequence). V lost 1 base, J lost 5 bases, and 9 bases lay in between. The CDR3 length is 13 residues.

There are a few counts of this clone. The chain recombines TRBV19 with TRBJ2-1; 9 bases map to TRBD1. J was trimmed by 4 bases and V by 3 bases; bases with no gene match: 7. From germline, CDR1 is LNHDA and CDR2 SQIVND (reference sequence). The CDR3 runs to 16 residues. The CDR3 reads CASSIQGTGPYNEQFF. As DNA, the CDR3 is TGTGCCAGTAGTATTCAGGGGACAGGGCCATACAATGAGCAGTTCTTC.

The V and J genes are TRBV11-2 and TRBJ2-7; tentatively, D is TRBD2 (6 bases). This CDR3 region has 14 residues. The germline gives CDR1 SGHAT, CDR2 FQNNGV. The V and J ends lost 0 bases and 9 bases respectively, with 15 bases between them. This CDR3 is CASSLDFAGRWQYF. The CDR3 DNA follows: TGTGCCAGCAGCTTAGATTTTGCGGGGCGATGGCAGTACTTC.

This clone was counted a single time. The CDR3 bases are TGTGCCAGCAGTAGAGTTCTGCGGGAAGCTTTCTTT. Translating gives CASSRVLREAFF. The chain is built from TRBV6-4 and TRBJ1-1, with D hard to call. Trimming removed 5 bases from V and 8 bases from J, with 12 bases in between. The CDR3 is made up of 12 amino acids. Germline V gene lookup returns CDR1 MRHNA and CDR2 SNTAGT.

The chain links TRBV7-9 to TRBJ1-3, with 8 bases identical to TRBD1. Looked up from germline, CDR1 is SEHNR and CDR2 is FQNEAQ (reference sequence). The CDR3 covers 13 residues. V was pared by 5 bases and J by 4 bases, with 1 base of the junction left unmatched. The CDR3 sequence is CASSGDRGNTIYF. For the CDR3, the DNA is TGTGCCAGCAGCGGGGACAGGGGAAACACCATATATTTT.

The chain links TRBV12-3 or TRBV12-4 to TRBJ2-7; the D is unclear. The V gene lost 5 bases and the J gene lost 2 bases, with 10 bases spanning the gap. This CDR3 spans 13 amino acids. In nucleotides, the CDR3 is TGTGCCAGCAGTCTCGTACACGCCTACGAGCAGTACTTC. It yields the protein CASSLVHAYEQYF.

This chain uses TRBV5-1 with TRBJ2-5, with 16 bases lining up with TRBD2. V trimming: 4 bases; J trimming: 1 base; junction bases outside the gene matches: 4. The CDR3 runs to 17 residues. The germline V gene encodes CDR1 SGHRS and CDR2 YFSETQ. The CDR3 region is CASSIGTSGGVQETQYF. The CDR3 coding sequence is TGCGCCAGCAGCATAGGGACTAGCGGGGGGGTCCAAGAGACCCAGTACTTC.

The V gene is TRBV5-4, the J gene TRBJ2-3, with a weak D call TRBD1 (6 bases). V dropped 3 bases and J dropped 10 bases, with 9 bases sitting between them. The V gene's germline CDR1 is SGHNT and CDR2 YYREEE (reference sequence). The CDR3 extends over 11 amino acids. Written as DNA, the CDR3 is TGTGCCAGCAGCTCAGGGGAGCCGCAGTATTTT. Translated, it gives CASSSGEPQYF.

V is TRBV7-2 and J is TRBJ1-2; D not certain. The CDR3 is 14 residues long. Per germline, CDR1 SGHTA and CDR2 FQGNSA. V dropped 2 bases and J dropped 6 bases, with 13 bases sitting between them. In DNA, the CDR3 is TGTGCCAGCAGCTTATCGGGGAGTTGGCATGGCTACACCTTC. Its protein product is CASSLSGSWHGYTF.

V usage is TRBV10-3 and J usage is TRBJ2-7; 11 positions agree with TRBD1. The germline CDR1 and CDR2 sequences are ENHRY and SYGVKD. V gave up 11 bases and J gave up 2 bases; unmatched junction bases: 8. CDR3 length equals 14 residues. The CDR3 region has the DNA TGTGCCGCTACCCCGGGACAGGGGGCCTACGAGCAGTACTTC. This translates into CAATPGQGAYEQYF.

As to this clone: The junction does not match germline at one end; this may be a read error. This sequence joins TRBV27 and TRBJ1-5; 11 bases fit TRBD1. Germline V gene data show CDR1 as MNHEY and CDR2 as SMNVEV (reference sequence). The CDR3 covers 16 residues. The DNA of the CDR3 is TGTGCCAGCAATTTACATGGGACAGGGGGAACTCAGCCCCAGCATTTT. Protein: CASNLHGTGGTQPQHF.

The chain couples TRBV6-5 to TRBJ2-7; no clear D gene. CDR1 is MNHEY and CDR2 is SVGAGI in the germline V gene. The CDR3 totals 13 residues. Trimming stripped 0 bases from V and 4 bases from J, with 7 bases between. The CDR3 bases are TGTGCCAGCAGTTACTCGGGCCGATACGAGCAGTACTTC. Translated, it gives CASSYSGRYEQYF.

The V call is TRBV3-1 (or the pseudogene TRBV3-2), the J call TRBJ2-3; the match to TRBD2 covers 13 bases. V lost 4 bases and J lost 6; bases outside the gene matches: 7. Germline assignment: CDR1 LGHDT and CDR2 YNNKEL (reference sequence). This CDR3 contains 16 residues. CDR3 nucleotides: TGTGCCAGCAGCCGCCCTGGGACTAGCGGGGTGGATACGCAGTATTTT. Translating it yields CASSRPGTSGVDTQYF.

The chain has TRBV7-3 and TRBJ2-1; a possible D gene is TRBD2 (7 bases). V was cut by 2 bases and J by 7 bases, with 21 bases left in between. From germline, CDR1 is SGHTA and CDR2 FQGTGA. This CDR3 has 17 residues. As DNA, the CDR3 is TGTGCCAGCAGCTTAGAAGGGGGGGCATTATGGTATAATGAGCAGTTCTTC. It encodes CASSLEGGALWYNEQFF.

V and J are TRBV4-1 and TRBJ1-5; tentatively, D is TRBD1 (6 bases). The germline V gene encodes CDR1 MGHRA and CDR2 YSYEKL. This CDR3 is 15 amino acids long. Trimming removed 0 bases at V and 2 bases at J, with 8 bases between. The CDR3, as DNA: TGCGCCAGCAGCCAAGACAGGGGACGCAATCAGCCCCAGCATTTT. Translation gives CASSQDRGRNQPQHF.

The V and J genes are TRBV4-1 and TRBJ2-7; D might be TRBD2 (6 bases). This CDR3 contains 14 residues. V lost 1 base, J lost 5 bases, and 12 bases lay in between. Germline CDR1 is MGHRA and CDR2 is YSYEKL. This chain's CDR3 is CASSQGWRGNEQYF. CDR3 sequence (DNA): TGCGCCAGCAGCCAAGGTTGGAGGGGAAACGAGCAGTACTTC.

The chain is built from TRBV11-3 and TRBJ2-5; 8 bases align to TRBD1. The V gene end was trimmed by 5 bases and the J gene end by 4 bases; junction bases not matched to a gene: 6. Germline CDR1 SGHNT, CDR2 YENEEA. The CDR3 contains 14 residues. The CDR3 loop reads CASSNPGTGETQYF. In DNA form, the CDR3 reads TGTGCCAGCAGCAATCCCGGGACAGGAGAGACCCAGTACTTC.

In the case of this clone: Other DNA sequences in this specimen translate into the identical CDR3. The rearrangement uses TRBV4-2 and TRBJ2-1; perhaps TRBD1 as D (5 bases). The V gene lost 0 bases and the J gene lost 1 base, with 10 bases spanning the gap. The CDR3 extends over 16 amino acids. The germline gives CDR1 LGHNA, CDR2 YNFKEQ. CDR3 in DNA: TGTGCCAGCAGCCAAGATCTTGCAGGGTCCTACAATGAGCAGTTCTTC. Protein sequence: CASSQDLAGSYNEQFF.

This chain uses TRBV18 with TRBJ2-1; TRBD2 is a possible D gene (6 bases). The CDR3 consists of 13 residues. Germline loops: CDR1 KGHSH, CDR2 LQKENI. The V end was cut by 2 bases, the J end by 9 bases, with 11 bases between. Here the CDR3 reads CASSPAGLAEQFF. CDR3 coding DNA: TGTGCCAGCTCACCAGCGGGGCTCGCTGAGCAGTTCTTC.

The V call is TRBV5-1, the J call TRBJ1-1, with a tentative D call TRBD1 (6 bases). Trimming cost V 1 base and J 2 bases, with 9 bases left between them. Germline-derived CDR1 and CDR2 are SGHRS and YFSETQ. CDR3 length: 14 residues. Here the CDR3 reads CASSLRTANTEAFF. CDR3 sequence (DNA): TGCGCCAGCAGCTTGAGGACAGCAAACACTGAAGCTTTCTTT. Variable domain in full (rest from reference TRBV5-1 and TRBJ1-1): KAGVTQTPRYLIKTRGQQVTLSCSPISGHRSVSWYQQTPGQGLQFLFEYFSETQRNKGNFPGRFSGRQFSNSRSEMNVSTLELGDSALYLCASSLRTANTEAFFGQGTRLTVV.

The chain combines TRBV30 with TRBJ2-7; tentatively, D is TRBD1 (5 bases). Germline values: CDR1 GTSNPN, CDR2 SVGIG (reference sequence). The CDR3 has 16 amino acids. V lost 1 base and J 0 bases, leaving 16 bases between the germline ends. The CDR3 sequence is CAWSAIGASSSYEQYF. The CDR3 DNA reads TGTGCCTGGAGTGCCATTGGGGCATCCAGCTCCTACGAGCAGTACTTC.

V is TRBV5-4 and J is TRBJ2-5, with 10 bases aligning to TRBD1. Unmatched junction bases numbered 5, after V lost 0 bases and J lost 6 bases. Germline V gene lookup returns CDR1 SGHNT and CDR2 YYREEE (reference sequence). This CDR3 contains 15 residues. In DNA, the CDR3 is TGTGCCAGCAGCTTGGGACAGGGGGCATCGAAGACCCAGTACTTC. Translating it yields CASSLGQGASKTQYF.

This clone was found once. The rearrangement joins TRBV5-1 to TRBJ1-2; perhaps TRBD1 as D (5 bases). The germline V and J ends were trimmed by 4 bases and 2 bases, with 18 bases remaining between them. CDR1 and CDR2 (germline): SGHRS, YFSETQ. This CDR3 is 16 amino acids long. The CDR3 is CASSNGGFSRNYGYTF. In DNA, the CDR3 is TGCGCCAGCAGCAACGGGGGGTTCTCCCGGAACTATGGCTACACCTTC.

The chain employs TRBV24-1 and TRBJ2-2; 8 bases line up with TRBD1. V was pared by 7 bases and J by 6 bases, with 6 bases of the junction left unmatched. The CDR3 consists of 14 residues. Looked up from germline, CDR1 is KGHDR and CDR2 is SFDVKD. DNA for the CDR3: TGTGCCACCAGCCCCGGGACAGGCTCCGGGGAGCTGTTTTTT. Its protein is CATSPGTGSGELFF.

This chain links TRBV5-1 with TRBJ2-7; 10 bases align to TRBD2. Germline trimming cut 4 bases from V and 4 bases from J; bases unmatched to any gene: 5. The CDR3 runs 14 residues. Germline CDR1 is SGHRS and CDR2 is YFSETQ. DNA for the CDR3: TGCGCCAGCAGCCTACCGGGACTAGCGTACGAGCAGTACTTC. Protein: CASSLPGLAYEQYF.